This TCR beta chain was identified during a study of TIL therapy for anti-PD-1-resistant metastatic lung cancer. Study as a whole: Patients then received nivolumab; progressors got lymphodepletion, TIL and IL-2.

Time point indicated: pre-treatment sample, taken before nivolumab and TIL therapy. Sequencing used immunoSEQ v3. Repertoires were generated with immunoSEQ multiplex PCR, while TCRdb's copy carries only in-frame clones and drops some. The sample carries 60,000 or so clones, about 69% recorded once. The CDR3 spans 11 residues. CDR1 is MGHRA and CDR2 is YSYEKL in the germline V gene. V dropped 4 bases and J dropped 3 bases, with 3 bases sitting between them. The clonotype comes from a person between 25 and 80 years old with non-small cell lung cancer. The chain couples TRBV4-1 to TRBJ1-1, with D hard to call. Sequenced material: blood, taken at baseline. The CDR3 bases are TGCGCCAGCAGCCGAGACACTGAAGCTTTCTTT. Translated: CASSRDTEAFF.